The rows below give T cell receptor beta chains drawn from one sample of a study of blood T cell repertoires in COVID-19. Measured with immunoSEQ multiplex PCR; TCRdb has only the in-frame clones, and not every one. The sample includes roughly 70,000 clones, over 60% of them seen just once. Sample: peripheral blood. The receptors shown here come from a man in his sixties or seventies with COVID-19, enrolled during active disease. The CDR3 runs from the conserved cysteine through the conserved F or W. The D gene is left open where the match is weak. Size is stated for part of the rows, as once, few or many counts, or as a class when the clone is expanded.

D gene | clone size | J gene | V gene | CDR3 DNA | CDR3 protein
TRBD1 | . | TRBJ1-2 | TRBV30 | TGTGCCTGGAGGGATACAGGGGGCTATGGCTACACCTTC | CAWRDTGGYGYTF
TRBD2 | . | TRBJ2-3 | TRBV7-7 | TGTGCTAGCAGCCCCGGGACTAGCGGGAGCACAGATACGCAGTATTTT | CASSPGTSGSTDTQYF
TRBD2 | . | TRBJ2-1 | TRBV30 | TGTGCCTGGAAATCTCTGAGCGGGAGGTTACATGAGCAGTTCTTC | CAWKSLSGRLHEQFF
TRBD1 | . | TRBJ1-2 | TRBV6-2/TRBV6-3 | TGTGCCAGCAACCCACGGACAGGGTGGCCCGGCTACACCTTC | CASNPRTGWPGYTF
TRBD1 | . | TRBJ1-5 | TRBV24-1 | TGTGCCACCAGTGCAGGGGGTTTTAATCAGCCCCAGCATTTT | CATSAGGFNQPQHF
TRBD1 | . | TRBJ2-6 | TRBV5-4 | TGTGCCAGCAGCCGCGGACAGGGGGCTTCTGGGGCCAACGTCCTGACTTTC | CASSRGQGASGANVLTF
. | . | TRBJ2-6 | TRBV15 | TGTGCCACCAGCAGAGGTCCCAGCTCTGGGGCCAACGTCCTGACTTTC | CATSRGPSSGANVLTF
. | . | TRBJ2-3 | TRBV4-2 | TGTGCCAGCGGCCCCGGACGGAGACAGCAGACAGATACGCAGTATTTT | CASGPGRRQQTDTQYF
TRBD1 | . | TRBJ1-1 | TRBV19 | TGTGCCAGTAGTGAACGGGACAGCGCTGAAGCTTTCTTT | CASSERDSAEAFF
. | . | TRBJ1-3 | TRBV4-2 | TGTGCCAGCAGCCAAGATGGCCGCTCTGGAAACACCATATATTTT | CASSQDGRSGNTIYF
TRBD2 | . | TRBJ2-3 | TRBV10-3 | TGTGCCATCAGGCGAGCGGGAGGGCCGACAGATACGCAGTATTTT | CAIRRAGGPTDTQYF
TRBD1 | . | TRBJ1-2 | TRBV2 | TGTGCCAGCACCAGGACAGGGAGCTATGGCTACACCTTC | CASTRTGSYGYTF
TRBD1 | . | TRBJ1-2 | TRBV6-1 | TGTGCCAGCAGTGAAGCCGGGACAGGGGGTGGCGGCTACACCTTC | CASSEAGTGGGGYTF
TRBD1 | . | TRBJ1-1 | TRBV6-6 | TGTGCCAGCAGACAGGGGACCCTCGGGGTCGAAGCTTTCTTT | CASRQGTLGVEAFF
TRBD2 | . | TRBJ2-2 | TRBV7-3 | TGTGCCAGCAGTAGCGGGATGGACACCGGGGAGCTGTTTTTT | CASSSGMDTGELFF
TRBD2 | . | TRBJ2-2 | TRBV5-1 | TGCGCCAGCAGGCTAGCGGCGAACACCGGGGAGCTGTTTTTT | CASRLAANTGELFF
TRBD1 | . | TRBJ1-3 | TRBV5-4 | TGTGCCAGCAGCCTAGGACAGGGGGCTAGTGTTTTGGCTGGAAACACCATATATTTT | CASSLGQGASVLAGNTIYF
. | once | TRBJ1-1 | TRBV20-1 | TGCAGTGCCCCTATGCTCACTGAAGCTTTCTTT | CSAPMLTEAFF
. | . | TRBJ2-1 | TRBV4-1 | TGCGCCAGCAGCCAAATCCCCCCCGCCCGGTACTCCTACAATGAGCAGTTCTTC | CASSQIPPARYSYNEQFF
. | . | TRBJ1-1 | TRBV5-1 | TGCGCCAGCAGCTTGGAACAGGGAAGTACTGAAGCTTTCTTT | CASSLEQGSTEAFF
TRBD1 | . | TRBJ1-5 | TRBV6-2/TRBV6-3 | TGTGCCAGCAGTACCGGGACAGGGAACAATCAGCCCCAGCATTTT | CASSTGTGNNQPQHF
. | . | TRBJ1-5 | TRBV7-2 | TGTGCCAGCAGCTTAATCAGTGGTCAGCCCCAGCATTTT | CASSLISGQPQHF
TRBD1 | . | TRBJ1-1 | TRBV5-1 | TGCGCCAGCAAATACGAGGGACAGACTGAAGCTTTCTTT | CASKYEGQTEAFF
TRBD2 | . | TRBJ2-1 | TRBV28 | TGTGCCAGCAGTTTAGGACTAGCGGGAGGGAGGGGGTACAATGAGCAGTTCTTC | CASSLGLAGGRGYNEQFF
. | . | TRBJ2-7 | TRBV20-1 | TGCAGTGCTAGTGACCCGGGACACTCCTTGGACGAGCAGTACTTC | CSASDPGHSLDEQYF
. | . | TRBJ2-2 | TRBV7-3 | TGTGCCAGCAGCTTAGGTACAGGGCGCACCGGGGAGCTGTTTTTT | CASSLGTGRTGELFF
. | medium-sized | TRBJ2-7 | TRBV11-1 | TGTGCCAGCAGCTTAGCGAAGAGCGCACCCTACGAGCAGTACTTC | CASSLAKSAPYEQYF
. | once | TRBJ1-2 | TRBV20-1 | TGCAGTGCTAGTCTAAGACAGCTTGATAGAAGTGGCTACACCTTC | CSASLRQLDRSGYTF
. | . | TRBJ1-1 | TRBV3-1/TRBV3-2 | TGTGCCAGCAGCTACGGGACTGAAGCTTTCTTT | CASSYGTEAFF
TRBD1 | . | TRBJ1-6 | TRBV27 | TGTGCCAGCAGGCAGACAGGGCCCCATTCACCCCTCCACTTT | CASRQTGPHSPLHF
. | . | TRBJ2-7 | TRBV5-1 | TGCGCCAGCAGCTGGGGGACACCTACGGGCGAGCAGTACTTC | CASSWGTPTGEQYF
. | . | TRBJ2-7 | TRBV6-5 | TGTGCCAGCCGCGAGGAACTCTCCTACGAGCAGTACTTC | CASREELSYEQYF
TRBD1 | . | TRBJ1-2 | TRBV18 | TGTGCCAGCCCTATGCAAAATGCGACAGGGGGAATAGATGGCTACACCTTC | CASPMQNATGGIDGYTF
. | few | TRBJ2-1 | TRBV10-1 | TGCGCCAGCAGCCGAGAAGGACTTCTCAATGAGCAGTTCTTC | CASSREGLLNEQFF
. | few | TRBJ1-6 | TRBV21-1 | TGTGCCAGCCCAGGAGACAGGGCCGGCGGTTCACCCCTCCACTTT | CASPGDRAGGSPLHF
. | . | TRBJ1-5 | TRBV2 | TGTGCCAGCAGTGAACAGGGGATTAGCAATCAGCCCCAGCATTTT | CASSEQGISNQPQHF
TRBD1 | . | TRBJ1-6 | TRBV27 | TGTGCCAGCAGCATGGACAGGGTTGGTTCACCCCTCCACTTT | CASSMDRVGSPLHF
. | . | TRBJ2-2 | TRBV5-4 | TGTGCCAGCAGCCATTTAGTTGGGACTGGCACCGGGGAGCTGTTTTTT | CASSHLVGTGTGELFF
TRBD1 | few | TRBJ1-1 | TRBV19 | TGTGCCAGTAGTACCCGACAGGGCGATTCGGAAGCTTTCTTT | CASSTRQGDSEAFF
TRBD2 | . | TRBJ2-4 | TRBV7-4 | TGTGCCAGCAGCACAGAACTAGCGGCCCTAGCCAAAAACATTCAGTACTTC | CASSTELAALAKNIQYF
. | few | TRBJ1-2 | TRBV6-5 | TGTGCCAGCAGTTACTCGGCAGGGAACTCCTATGGCTACACCTTC | CASSYSAGNSYGYTF
TRBD1 | . | TRBJ1-3 | TRBV5-1 | TGCGCCAGCAGCTCAATTCCCGGGACAGGAATTCTCTACTCTGGAAACACCATATATTTT | CASSSIPGTGILYSGNTIYF
. | . | TRBJ1-2 | TRBV28 | TGTGCCAGCAGTTCACCGCAGGGTTCCTATGGCTACACCTTC | CASSSPQGSYGYTF
. | once | TRBJ2-1 | TRBV5-4 | TGTGCCAGCAGCTTGACTAGCCGGTACAATGAGCAGTTCTTC | CASSLTSRYNEQFF
. | . | TRBJ2-7 | TRBV27 | TGTGCCAGCAGGGCTAGAAACTACGAGCAGTACTTC | CASRARNYEQYF
TRBD1 | . | TRBJ2-7 | TRBV7-6 | TGTGCCAGCAGCTTGGGACAGGGACACTCCTACGAGCAGTACTTC | CASSLGQGHSYEQYF
TRBD2 | once | TRBJ2-1 | TRBV7-6 | TGTGCCAGCAGCTTAGGATTGGGGACTAGCGGGAGGGGATGGAATGAGCAGTTCTTC | CASSLGLGTSGRGWNEQFF